The clone carrying this T cell receptor beta chain was observed a handful of times. The target antigen is unknown. This record comes from a study of identical twins. Regarding the study as a whole: Because invariant MAIT and iNKT cells could be present, zero-insertion analyses could be partly confounded. Twins shared out-of-frame alpha sequences with excess low generation probability. Its conclusions, products of cross-sectional statistical analysis, did not come from following the same donors.

Germline lookup yields CDR1 LGHNA and CDR2 YSLEER. Losses at the gene ends were 2 bases for V and 4 bases for J; bases not matched to a gene: 7. This CDR3 is 16 amino acids long. TCRdb called the 5' RACE reads again in MiXCR, with one record for every CDR3 protein. The sample has some 240,000 distinct CDR3 sequences; about 8.5% are singletons. These data were likewise used in another study, on yellow fever vaccine responses in identical twins.

The V and J genes are TRBV4-3 and TRBJ2-2; 7 nucleotides line up with TRBD1. The sample was CD8+ T cells sorted from blood. The clonotype was recovered from a woman aged 18-29 years in good health. CDR3 region: CASSQRDRSLTGELFF. The CDR3 DNA is TGCGCCAGCAGCCAAAGGGACAGAAGTCTCACCGGGGAGCTGTTTTTT.